The 7 T cell receptor beta chains listed next were all sequenced from one sample in a study of blood T cell repertoires in COVID-19. Only in-frame clones appear in the TCRdb table, and some are missing; sequencing was by immunoSEQ multiplex PCR. Of about 300,000 clones in the sample, around 83% are singletons; the top ten hold 1.2%. Sequenced input: peripheral blood. All receptors derive from a woman aged 50 to 60 with acute or convalescent COVID-19.

V is TRBV9 and J is TRBJ2-3; 9 bases agree with TRBD2. Unmatched junction bases numbered 10, after V lost 0 bases and J lost 5 bases. The CDR3 covers 17 residues. CDR1 and CDR2 from the germline V gene are SGDLS and YYNGEE. The CDR3 protein is CASSVVGSGGPGDTQYF. The CDR3 bases are TGTGCCAGCAGCGTAGTTGGTAGCGGGGGACCCGGAGATACGCAGTATTTT.

The gene calls are TRBV5-1 and TRBJ1-3; D is perhaps TRBD1 (6 bases). From germline, CDR1 is SGHRS and CDR2 YFSETQ. This CDR3 has 14 residues. V was pared by 0 bases and J by 4 bases, with 8 bases between. Here the CDR3 reads CASSLDRAGNTIYF. The CDR3 nucleotides are TGCGCCAGCAGCTTGGACAGGGCGGGAAACACCATATATTTT.

This sequence joins TRBV5-1 and TRBJ2-3; TRBD1 agrees at 7 bases. This CDR3 spans 14 amino acids. From germline, CDR1 is SGHRS and CDR2 YFSETQ. The ends lost 2 bases at V and 2 bases at J; junction bases unmatched: 2. CDR3 DNA: TGCGCCAGCAGCTTAGGGACAGCCACAGATACGCAGTATTTT. As protein: CASSLGTATDTQYF.

This chain uses TRBV2 with TRBJ2-1; 8 bases map to TRBD2. In germline, CDR1 is SNHLY, CDR2 FYNNEI. This CDR3 contains 13 residues. Trimming took 7 bases from V and 4 from J; bases not matched to a gene: 3. This CDR3 is CASKGGGYNEQFF. The CDR3 nucleotides read TGTGCCAGCAAGGGCGGGGGGTACAATGAGCAGTTCTTC. Using reference TRBV2 and TRBJ2-1 for the parts outside the CDR3, the full variable domain is EPEVTQTPSHQVTQMGQEVILRCVPISNHLYFYWYRQILGQKVEFLVSFYNNEISEKSEIFDDQFSVERPDGSNFTLKIRSTKLEDSAMYFCASKGGGYNEQFFGPGTRLTVL.

V is TRBV5-1 and J is TRBJ1-1; 7 bases are shared with TRBD1. This CDR3 is built from 16 residues. Trimming cost V 3 bases and J 0 bases; bases outside gene matches: 8. CDR1 and CDR2 (germline): SGHRS, YFSETQ. CDR3 amino acids: CASSSPRGSMNTEAFF. The CDR3 coding sequence is TGCGCCAGCAGCTCCCCCAGGGGGTCTATGAACACTGAAGCTTTCTTT.

The chain has TRBV19 and TRBJ2-5; 15 bases align to TRBD2. CDR1 is LNHDA and CDR2 is SQIVND in the germline V gene (reference sequence). This CDR3 is built from 16 residues. With V trimmed by 6 bases and J by 5 bases, 7 bases remained unmatched. The CDR3 DNA reads TGTGCCAGTAGATTGGGGACTAGCGGGAGGATCGAGACCCAGTACTTC. Its protein is CASRLGTSGRIETQYF.

The chain has TRBV5-1 and TRBJ2-3, with D maybe TRBD2 (6 bases). CDR3 length equals 15 residues. Germline lookup yields CDR1 SGHRS and CDR2 YFSETQ. The V end lost 3 bases, the J end lost 5 bases, and 16 bases lay between the germline ends. CDR3 region: CASSSNGDSGDTQYF. As DNA, the CDR3 is TGCGCCAGCAGCTCTAATGGGGACTCGGGAGATACGCAGTATTTT.